Listed below are T cell receptor beta chains from one sample, sequenced in a study of Ad26.COV2.S vaccination and SARS-CoV-2 variants. Assay used: immunoSEQ multiplex PCR; TCRdb lists only in-frame clones, some missing. The sample has under 150,000 clones; about nine tenths are singletons. The input for sequencing was peripheral blood, taken after recovery from COVID-19. The receptors originated from a human donor who had recovered from COVID-19. Both conserved end residues are part of each CDR3. The order of the fields is J gene, V gene, D gene, clone size, CDR3 DNA, CDR3 protein. A D gene is named only where the DNA matches it firmly. Some rows mark clone size as missing; the rest say once, few, many or name a class of expanded clone.

TRBJ1-3 | TRBV13 | - | - | TGTGCCAGCAGCTTAGGACAACAGGGTACCCTTTCTGGAAACACCATATATTTT | CASSLGQQGTLSGNTIYF
TRBJ1-2 | TRBV6-5 | TRBD1 | - | TGTGCCAGCAGTTACGCAGGGGGACTCTATGGCTACACCTTC | CASSYAGGLYGYTF
TRBJ2-7 | TRBV15 | TRBD1 | - | TGTGCCACCAGCAGAAACCTCCCTCAGACAGGGGGCGAGCAGTACTTC | CATSRNLPQTGGEQYF
TRBJ2-2 | TRBV6-2/TRBV6-3 | TRBD1 | - | TGTGCCAGCAGTTTGGGACAGGGGGTGGCCGGGGAGCTGTTTTTT | CASSLGQGVAGELFF
TRBJ2-5 | TRBV4-1 | - | - | TGCGCCAGCAGCCAAGAGGACTCTCCTTGGGAGACCCAGTACTTC | CASSQEDSPWETQYF
TRBJ1-2 | TRBV27 | - | - | TGTGCCAGCTCCCCCCCCGGGGCCGGCTACACCTTC | CASSPPGAGYTF
TRBJ2-3 | TRBV7-9 | TRBD2 | - | TGTGCCAGCAGAGCGGGACTAGCGGGGGGAGGAGATACGCAGTATTTT | CASRAGLAGGGDTQYF
TRBJ1-1 | TRBV19 | - | few | TGTGCCAGTACCCCGTGGGGCCAGGGCGACACCGAAGCTTTCTTT | CASTPWGQGDTEAFF
TRBJ1-1 | TRBV6-5 | TRBD1 | - | TGTGCGCTCGGGAAGGGGACAGACGAAGCTTTCTTT | CALGKGTDEAFF
TRBJ2-2 | TRBV6-2/TRBV6-3 | - | - | TGTGCCAGCAGTTACCGGGTCACCGGGGAGCTGTTTTTT | CASSYRVTGELFF
TRBJ1-5 | TRBV19 | TRBD1 | few | TGTGCCAGTAGTATTGGGGACAGGGGGCGAAATCAGCCCCAGCATTTT | CASSIGDRGRNQPQHF
TRBJ2-1 | TRBV6-4 | TRBD2 | - | TGTGCCAGCAGTGACTCTGGCGGGGGTTACAATGAGCAGTTCTTC | CASSDSGGGYNEQFF
TRBJ2-5 | TRBV7-9 | - | - | TGTGCCAGCAGCTCACAGCCCCAGACCCAGTACTTC | CASSSQPQTQYF
TRBJ1-1 | TRBV30 | TRBD1 | once | TGTGCCTGGAGAGCTAAGGACAGGGCAGGTGGAAACACTGAAGCTTTCTTT | CAWRAKDRAGGNTEAFF
TRBJ2-5 | TRBV15 | - | - | TGTGCCACCAGCAGAGATCTAGCTAGTAAGGTGACCCAGTACTTC | CATSRDLASKVTQYF
TRBJ1-5 | TRBV28 | TRBD1 | - | TGTGCCAGCAGTTTAAGACAGGGAATGGGCAATCAGCCCCAGCATTTT | CASSLRQGMGNQPQHF
TRBJ1-3 | TRBV27 | TRBD1 | - | TGTGCCAGCAGGAAGGGAACGGACAGGTCCTCTGGAAACACCATATATTTT | CASRKGTDRSSGNTIYF
TRBJ2-7 | TRBV2 | TRBD1 | few | TGTGCCAGCAGTGGAGGGACAGGCTACGAGCAGTACTTC | CASSGGTGYEQYF
TRBJ1-2 | TRBV19 | - | - | TGTGCCAGTAGTAAGGACAGCTATGGCTACACCTTC | CASSKDSYGYTF
TRBJ2-3 | TRBV3-1/TRBV3-2 | - | - | TGTGCCAGCAGCCCCTCCCTGTCTAGGGATACGCAGTATTTT | CASSPSLSRDTQYF
TRBJ2-7 | TRBV4-1 | - | - | TGCGCCAGCAGCCAAGCGGCCGTGACTTCCTACGAGCAGTACTTC | CASSQAAVTSYEQYF
TRBJ2-1 | TRBV11-2 | - | - | TGTGCCAGCAGCTTAGATCTCTTGGATGAGCAGTTCTTC | CASSLDLLDEQFF
TRBJ1-2 | TRBV6-2/TRBV6-3 | TRBD1 | - | TGTGCCAGCAGTTACTGGGGGGCTCAGGGGGCTTGGGTCTATGGCTACACCTTC | CASSYWGAQGAWVYGYTF
TRBJ2-5 | TRBV4-1 | - | - | TGCGCCAGCAGCCCTCCTAAGGTTGGGGAGACCCAGTACTTC | CASSPPKVGETQYF
TRBJ1-1 | TRBV19 | - | - | TGTGCCAGTAGTCTACCCACTGAAGCTTTCTTT | CASSLPTEAFF
TRBJ2-2 | TRBV6-1 | - | - | TGTGCCAGCAGTGAATGGGGGGGGCTGAACACCGGGGAGCTGTTTTTT | CASSEWGGLNTGELFF
TRBJ1-1 | TRBV6-5 | TRBD1 | - | TGTGCCAGCAGTTTTTTTCAGGGGGTGAACACTGAAGCTTTCTTT | CASSFFQGVNTEAFF
TRBJ1-2 | TRBV27 | - | - | TGTGCCAGCAGGACGGGTGGTCTTGATGGCTACACCTTC | CASRTGGLDGYTF
TRBJ2-7 | TRBV3-1/TRBV3-2 | TRBD1 | once | TGTGCCAGCAGACCGGGACAGGGAATATCCTACGAGCAGTACTTC | CASRPGQGISYEQYF
TRBJ1-4 | TRBV27 | - | - | TGTGCCAGCAGCGACAACTTTAGCTGGGAAAATGAAAAACTGTTTTTT | CASSDNFSWENEKLFF
TRBJ1-5 | TRBV7-2 | - | - | TGTGCCAGCAGCGCCGGACGGGGGAATCAGCCCCAGCATTTT | CASSAGRGNQPQHF
TRBJ1-2 | TRBV7-2 | - | medium-sized | TGTGCCAGCAGTTCAGGCAGGGCTTGGGGCGGCTACACCTTC | CASSSGRAWGGYTF
TRBJ2-5 | TRBV7-9 | - | few | TGTGCCAGCAGCTCTCTACTCCAACTAGCCGCGCAAGAGACCCAGTACTTC | CASSSLLQLAAQETQYF
TRBJ2-3 | TRBV4-1 | TRBD1 | - | TGCGCCAGCAGCCAAGACAGGGGGCGCGATACGCAGTATTTT | CASSQDRGRDTQYF
TRBJ2-2 | TRBV11-2 | TRBD1 | - | TGTGCCAGCAGATCAAACAGGGGGGAGAACACCGGGGAGCTGTTTTTT | CASRSNRGENTGELFF
TRBJ2-7 | TRBV6-5 | TRBD2 | once | TGTGCCAGCCAGTTGTCGGGGGGGCCTTACTACTTC | CASQLSGGPYYF
TRBJ2-7 | TRBV2 | - | - | TGTGCCAGCAGTGCGAACCTCCTCTCCTACGAGCAGTACTTC | CASSANLLSYEQYF
TRBJ2-3 | TRBV7-8 | - | few | TGTGCCAGCAGCCCCTATAGGCGGGCGACAGATACGCAGTATTTT | CASSPYRRATDTQYF
TRBJ2-5 | TRBV9 | - | - | TGTGCCAGCAGCGCCCTAGCGTACGTGGAAAGAGAGACCCAGTACTTC | CASSALAYVERETQYF
TRBJ2-7 | TRBV10-3 | - | - | TGTGCCATCAGTGGGGCGGCTACAAGCTCCTACGAGCAGTACTTC | CAISGAATSSYEQYF
TRBJ2-7 | TRBV27 | - | once | TGTGCCAGCAGTTTGAATTGGCAGTCCTACGAGCAGTACTTC | CASSLNWQSYEQYF
TRBJ1-2 | TRBV7-9 | - | - | TGTGCCAGCAGCTTAGCGTCCCTGGACGGTGCTAGTGGCTACACCTTC | CASSLASLDGASGYTF
TRBJ1-2 | TRBV5-8 | - | - | TGTGCCAGCAGTGGGCGATATGGCTACACCTTC | CASSGRYGYTF
TRBJ2-1 | TRBV19 | - | - | TGTGCCAGCGACAGTCCCTACAATGAGCAGTTCTTC | CASDSPYNEQFF
TRBJ2-2 | TRBV9 | TRBD2 | many | TGTGCCAGCAGCGTAGCGGTCGGGGGGGACACCGGGGAGCTGTTTTTT | CASSVAVGGDTGELFF
TRBJ2-3 | TRBV6-2/TRBV6-3 | - | - | TGTGCCAGCAGCCCTATGGGAACGGGCAAAAGCACAGATACGCAGTATTTT | CASSPMGTGKSTDTQYF